This T cell receptor (beta chain) comes out of a study of cytomegalovirus exposure and HLA in healthy donors. The protocol was immunoSEQ multiplex PCR, while the TCRdb copy is restricted to in-frame clones and leaves out a portion. The sample includes 110,000 or so clones, 86% of them seen just once. The germline V and J ends were trimmed by 4 bases and 7 bases, with 17 bases remaining between them. The germline gives CDR1 SGHTA, CDR2 FQGNSA. The CDR3 extends over 14 amino acids. As for this clone: Antigen: not known.

The study, taken as a whole, reports: The majority of TCR sequences were rare, yet some public TCRs appeared in many donors.

The TCR originated in a woman in her late teens or twenties in good health and CMV-seropositive. The source material was PBMCs. The gene calls are TRBV7-2 and TRBJ2-7; D is unclear. The CDR3 spells CASSYEELSVEQYF. CDR3 in DNA: TGTGCCAGCAGCTACGAAGAACTGAGCGTGGAGCAGTACTTC. Full variable domain (outside the CDR3, taken from reference TRBV7-2 and TRBJ2-7): GAGVSQSPSNKVTEKGKDVELRCDPISGHTALYWYRQSLGQGLEFLIYFQGNSAPDKSGLPSDRFSAERTGGSVSTLTIQRTQQEDSAVYLCASSYEELSVEQYFGPGTRLTVT.